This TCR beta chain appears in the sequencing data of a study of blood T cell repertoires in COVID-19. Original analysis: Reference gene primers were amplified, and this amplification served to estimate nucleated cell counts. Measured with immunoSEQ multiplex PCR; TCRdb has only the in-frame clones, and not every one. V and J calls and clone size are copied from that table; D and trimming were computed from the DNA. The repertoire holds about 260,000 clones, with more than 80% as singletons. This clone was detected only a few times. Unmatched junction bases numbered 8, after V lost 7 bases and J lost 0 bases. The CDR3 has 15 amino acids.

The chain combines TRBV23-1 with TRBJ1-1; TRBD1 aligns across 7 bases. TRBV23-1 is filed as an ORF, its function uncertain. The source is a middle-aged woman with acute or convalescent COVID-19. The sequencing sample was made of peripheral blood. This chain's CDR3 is CASTRPGQMNTEAFF. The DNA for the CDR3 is TGCGCCAGCACCCGACCGGGACAGATGAACACTGAAGCTTTCTTT.